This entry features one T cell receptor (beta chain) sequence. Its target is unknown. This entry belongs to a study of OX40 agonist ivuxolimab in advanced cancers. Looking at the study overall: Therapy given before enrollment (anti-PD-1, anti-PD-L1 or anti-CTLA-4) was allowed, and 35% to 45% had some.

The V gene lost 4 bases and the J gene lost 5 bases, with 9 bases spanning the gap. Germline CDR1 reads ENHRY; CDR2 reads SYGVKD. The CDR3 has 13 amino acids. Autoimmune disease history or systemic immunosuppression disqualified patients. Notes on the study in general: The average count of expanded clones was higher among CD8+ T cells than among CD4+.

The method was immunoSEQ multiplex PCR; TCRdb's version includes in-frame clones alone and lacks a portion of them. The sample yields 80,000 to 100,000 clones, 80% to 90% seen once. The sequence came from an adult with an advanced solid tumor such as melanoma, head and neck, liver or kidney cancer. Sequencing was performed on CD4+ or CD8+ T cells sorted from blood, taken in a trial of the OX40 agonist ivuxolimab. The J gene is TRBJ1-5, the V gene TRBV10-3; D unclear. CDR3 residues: CAISGRGYQPQHF. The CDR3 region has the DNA TGTGCCATCAGTGGTCGGGGTTATCAGCCCCAGCATTTT.